The clone carrying this TCR beta chain was counted a single time. Survey-level immunoSEQ sequencing profiled the TCR beta repertoire. The method was immunoSEQ multiplex PCR; TCRdb's version includes in-frame clones alone and lacks a portion of them. This repertoire shows under 55,000 clones, approximately 93% found once; its top ten account for about 10%. Germline values: CDR1 LNHDA, CDR2 SQIVND (reference sequence). Trimming removed 4 bases from V and 2 bases from J; junction bases left unmatched: 2. The CDR3 totals 13 residues. The chain links TRBV19 to TRBJ2-7; TRBD1 aligns across 7 bases. The sequence was collected from a man aged 35 to 55 with rheumatoid arthritis. Sequenced sample: PBMCs. CDR3 protein: CASSKGQTYEQYF. The CDR3 DNA reads TGTGCCAGTAGTAAGGGACAGACCTACGAGCAGTACTTC.